The T cell receptor (beta chain) under discussion was sequenced for a study of blood T cell repertoires in COVID-19. Study details: Material from acute and convalescent COVID-19 was sourced from the United States, Italy and Spain. PBMCs, B-cell-depleted T cells, or T cells were the source of the cDNA or gDNA that made up the material.

This CDR3 has 16 residues. The V and J ends lost 3 bases and 5 bases respectively, with 20 bases between them. Per germline, CDR1 SGHNT and CDR2 YYREEE (reference sequence). In the authors' methods: Reference gene primers were amplified, and this amplification served to estimate nucleated cell counts. Sequencing used immunoSEQ multiplex PCR; TCRdb keeps in-frame clones, though not all of them. V and J calls plus clone size are reproduced from that table; the DNA served to infer D and trimming. The data show around 300,000 clones, 70% to 90% seen once. What was sequenced was peripheral blood. V is TRBV5-4 and J is TRBJ1-1; D not certain. The clonotype was recovered from a woman in her sixties or seventies with acute or convalescent COVID-19. The chain's CDR3 is CASSYSGSRRSTEAFF. The CDR3 bases are TGTGCCAGCAGCTACTCCGGGAGTAGGCGCTCAACTGAAGCTTTCTTT.